Described below is a single T cell receptor beta chain sequence and its context. The antigen remains undetermined. The data were obtained in a study of T cells expressing NK-cell markers. Study context: Each TCR beta repertoire originated in sorted T cells that were CD3+CD56+NKG2C+, CD3+CD56+NKG2C- or CD3+CD56-NKG2C+. One of eight sequenced donors was HCMV-seronegative; the other seven were seropositive.

Study findings and constraints: The CD3+CD56-NKG2C+ fraction was also led by these clonotypes in a few donors.

This CDR3 is 14 amino acids long. TCRdb re-called the 5' RACE reads, yielding one record per CDR3 amino acid sequence without DNA. Here the sample table reports 400,000 to 450,000 distinct CDR3 sequences. The TCR was taken from a woman aged 18 to 75 in good health. Input material: blood T cells: a sorted CD56 or NKG2C T cell subset, CD4+ or CD8+ T cells, or bulk PBMC T cells (not recorded which). V and J are TRBV12-3 or TRBV12-4 and TRBJ1-6; the TCRdb call, TRBD1, lacks DNA for checking. The CDR3 loop reads CASSFWDKGSPLHF.